These 26 T cell receptor beta chains were sequenced from one sample in a study of STAT5B mutations in CD4+ large granular lymphocyte leukemia. TCRdb keeps only in-frame clones here, not all; method: immunoSEQ multiplex PCR. The table lists tens of thousands of clones, 55% to 80% of them singletons. Material: CD4+ T cells from blood buffy coats. The receptors originated from a human donor in good health.

V is TRBV29-1 and J is TRBJ2-3; 7 bases agree with TRBD1. The J segment lost 4 bases and the V segment lost 6 bases, leaving 4 bases of the junction unmatched. The CDR3 consists of 12 residues. The germline V gene encodes CDR1 SQVTM and CDR2 ANQGSEA. The CDR3 DNA sequence: TGCAGCGTCGCAGGGACAGCAGATACGCAGTATTTT. It codes for CSVAGTADTQYF.

The genes are TRBV16 and TRBJ1-4, with D possibly TRBD1 on 5 matching bases. V lost 5 bases to trimming and J lost 4 bases, with 14 bases between them. Germline-derived CDR1 and CDR2 are KGHSY and FQNENV. The CDR3 consists of 15 residues. The CDR3 loop reads CASSTRDSLNEKLFF. The CDR3 bases are TGTGCCAGCAGCACCCGGGACTCACTTAATGAAAAACTGTTTTTT.

This rearrangement joins TRBV5-6 to TRBJ1-1; 9 nucleotides line up with TRBD1. V lost 0 bases, J lost 3 bases, and 3 bases stayed unmatched. CDR1 and CDR2 from the germline V gene are SGHDT and YYEEEE. The CDR3 is 15 residues long. The CDR3: CASSLVGQGYTEAFF. CDR3 in DNA: TGTGCCAGCAGCTTGGTGGGACAGGGTTACACTGAAGCTTTCTTT.

A note on this clone: The junction differs from germline at one of its ends, possibly a read error. The J gene is TRBJ2-7, the V gene TRBV27, with TRBD2 as a possible D gene (6 bases). Germline CDR1 and CDR2: MNHEY and SMNVEV (reference sequence). The CDR3 length is 15 residues. The CDR3 loop reads CASRSAGREAYGQYF. The CDR3 nucleotides read TGTGCCAGCAGGTCTGCGGGACGGGAAGCCTACGGGCAGTACTTC.

The rearrangement joins TRBV14 to TRBJ1-1; a possible D gene is TRBD1 (5 bases). The CDR3 is 16 residues long. The germline V gene has CDR1 SGHDN and CDR2 FVKESK. With 1 base removed from V and 6 bases from J, the gap between germline ends came to 18 bases. The CDR3 DNA is TGTGCCAGCAGCCAAGGCCGCCAGGGTCTAAGGGCTGAAGCTTTCTTT. Encoded protein: CASSQGRQGLRAEAFF.

This clone turned up a few times. This chain links TRBV4-3 with TRBJ1-3, with D perhaps TRBD1 (6 bases). The CDR3 has 15 residues. With 1 base removed from V and 4 bases from J, the gap between germline ends came to 11 bases. CDR1 LGHNA and CDR2 YSLEER come from the germline V gene. The CDR3 loop is CASSQGGGPGNTIYF. The CDR3 DNA follows: TGCGCCAGCAGCCAAGGAGGGGGGCCCGGAAACACCATATATTTT.

This rearrangement joins TRBV19 to TRBJ1-6, with D possibly being TRBD1 (6 bases). This CDR3 comprises 18 residues. From germline, CDR1 is LNHDA and CDR2 SQIVND (reference sequence). The V end was cut by 3 bases, the J end by 0 bases, with 15 bases between. In DNA form, the CDR3 reads TGTGCCAGTAGTATCAGGGGCCCCGGAAGCTCCTATAATTCACCCCTCCACTTT. Protein: CASSIRGPGSSYNSPLHF.

The gene calls are TRBV18 and TRBJ1-5; possibly TRBD1 for D (5 bases). The germline gives CDR1 KGHSH, CDR2 LQKENI. The V and J ends lost 6 bases and 1 base respectively, with 13 bases between them. The length of the CDR3 is 15 residues. CDR3 sequence reads: CASSDRDVSNQPQHF. The CDR3 nucleotides are TGTGCCAGCTCGGATAGGGACGTAAGCAATCAGCCCCAGCATTTT.

V is TRBV9 and J is TRBJ1-3, with 8 positions matching TRBD1. The V and J ends lost 5 bases and 4 bases, in that order; junction bases with no gene match: 8. Germline V gives CDR1 SGDLS, CDR2 YYNGEE. This CDR3 is 15 amino acids long. The DNA of the CDR3 is TGTGCCAGCAGGGGGACAGGCTTGGAGGGAAACACCATATATTTT. Its protein is CASRGTGLEGNTIYF.

The V and J genes are TRBV9 and TRBJ1-1; D may be TRBD1 (6 bases). Trimming took off 0 bases at V and 5 bases at J, with 11 bases between the two ends. Per germline, CDR1 SGDLS and CDR2 YYNGEE. The CDR3 is 14 residues long. The CDR3 region is CASSVGGGQTEAFF. The CDR3 DNA follows: TGTGCCAGCAGCGTAGGGGGGGGCCAGACTGAAGCTTTCTTT.

The V call is TRBV5-6, the J call TRBJ2-7, with D perhaps TRBD1 or TRBD2 (5 bases each). The CDR3 consists of 15 residues. Germline V gives CDR1 SGHDT, CDR2 YYEEEE. Between the trimmed V and J ends, which lost 1 base and 0 bases, there was a span of 11 bases. The CDR3 DNA sequence: TGTGCCAGCAGCTTGCGGAGAGGGGCCTCCTACGAGCAGTACTTC. It translates to CASSLRRGASYEQYF.

This rearrangement joins TRBV11-3 to TRBJ2-5; D ambiguous. The V end was cut by 2 bases, the J end by 5 bases, with 6 bases between. Germline CDR1 SGHNT, CDR2 YENEEA. The CDR3 runs 12 residues. CDR3 residues: CASSLRWETQYF. The CDR3 nucleotides read TGTGCCAGCAGCTTACGTTGGGAGACCCAGTACTTC.

The chain employs TRBV2 and TRBJ1-4, with D possibly TRBD1 on 6 matching bases. The CDR3 is made up of 15 amino acids. The V end was cut by 6 bases, the J end by 4 bases, with 15 bases between. Per germline, CDR1 SNHLY and CDR2 FYNNEI. This CDR3 reads CASSRGFLRNEKLFF. DNA of the CDR3: TGTGCCAGCAGCAGGGGATTTCTGCGTAATGAAAAACTGTTTTTT. Full variable domain (missing parts from reference TRBV2 and TRBJ1-4): EPEVTQTPSHQVTQMGQEVILRCVPISNHLYFYWYRQILGQKVEFLVSFYNNEISEKSEIFDDQFSVERPDGSNFTLKIRSTKLEDSAMYFCASSRGFLRNEKLFFGSGTQLSVL.

This sequence joins TRBV7-2 and TRBJ1-5, with 8 bases lining up with TRBD1. CDR3 length: 15 amino acids. With V trimmed by 4 bases and J by 6 bases, 8 bases remained unmatched. Per the germline V gene, CDR1 is SGHTA and CDR2 is FQGNSA. In nucleotides, the CDR3 is TGTGCCAGCAGCTCGGCAGGGGGCTTGAGTCAGCCCCAGCATTTT. It codes for CASSSAGGLSQPQHF.

This CDR3 reads CASSLEWGGRTDTQYF. The CDR3 coding sequence is TGTGCCAGCAGCTTAGAATGGGGGGGCCGCACAGATACGCAGTATTTT. V and J are TRBV7-2 and TRBJ2-3; possible D gene TRBD2, 7 bases. Germline-derived CDR1 and CDR2 are SGHTA and FQGNSA. The CDR3 length is 16 residues. The V end was cut by 1 base, the J end by 1 base, with 12 bases between.

The chain recombines TRBV19 with TRBJ1-4; D is unclear. The length of the CDR3 is 14 residues. V was shortened by 7 bases and J by 6 bases, with 15 bases between the two germline ends. Germline values: CDR1 LNHDA, CDR2 SQIVND (reference sequence). This chain's CDR3 is CASTGRPNYEKLFF. CDR3 bases: TGTGCCAGTACCGGACGGCCGAACTATGAAAAACTGTTTTTT.

The chain combines TRBV25-1 with TRBJ2-6; D gene uncertain. V lost 2 bases, J lost 1 base, and 6 bases lay in between. From germline, CDR1 is MGHDK and CDR2 SYGVNS. CDR3 length equals 15 residues. Written as DNA, the CDR3 is TGTGCCAGCAGTGAAACCCGATCTGGGGCCAACGTCCTGACTTTC. Translating it yields CASSETRSGANVLTF.

The chain joins TRBV5-1 to TRBJ2-7, with D possibly matching TRBD1 (6 bases). Germline lookup yields CDR1 SGHRS and CDR2 YFSETQ. V lost 4 bases to trimming and J lost 2 bases, with 16 bases between them. This CDR3 is 15 amino acids long. The CDR3 nucleotides read TGCGCCAGCAGCCCTGGGACATTGGGTACCTACGAGCAGTACTTC. Its translation: CASSPGTLGTYEQYF.

This chain joins TRBV29-1 and TRBJ1-2; the D gene is possibly TRBD1 (6 bases). Trimming removed 6 bases at V and 6 bases at J, with 14 bases between. Looked up from germline, CDR1 is SQVTM and CDR2 is ANQGSEA. This CDR3 comprises 12 residues. CDR3 amino acids: CSVEATGHGYTF. CDR3 coding DNA: TGCAGCGTCGAGGCGACAGGCCATGGCTACACCTTC.

This chain joins TRBV9 and TRBJ1-5, with D possibly matching TRBD1 (6 bases). The CDR3 contains 15 residues. V dropped 0 bases and J dropped 6 bases, with 13 bases sitting between them. The germline CDR1 and CDR2 sequences are SGDLS and YYNGEE. The CDR3 DNA reads as TGTGCCAGCAGCGTAGATCCGGGGGCGACTCAGCCCCAGCATTTT. Translated: CASSVDPGATQPQHF.

V gene TRBV18 combines with J gene TRBJ2-1, with D possibly called TRBD1 or TRBD2 (5 bases each). This CDR3 is 12 amino acids long. CDR1 and CDR2 from the germline V gene are KGHSH and LQKENI. Trimming cost V 3 bases and J 14 bases, with 14 bases left between them. As DNA, the CDR3 is TGTGCCAGCTCACCCCAAGGGGACCATGAGTTCTTC. This translates into CASSPQGDHEFF.

The chain links TRBV7-9 to TRBJ2-5; perhaps TRBD2 as D (6 bases). This CDR3 spans 14 amino acids. Trimming cost V 5 bases and J 2 bases, with 12 bases left between them. In germline, CDR1 is SEHNR, CDR2 FQNEAQ (reference sequence). CDR3: CASSQGGAQETQYF. CDR3 coding DNA: TGTGCCAGCAGCCAGGGCGGGGCACAAGAGACCCAGTACTTC.

The V call is TRBV7-2, the J call TRBJ2-5; D is possibly TRBD2 (6 bases). V shed 0 bases and J shed 5 bases, with 10 bases lying between them. Germline lookup yields CDR1 SGHTA and CDR2 FQGNSA. This CDR3 has 14 residues. The CDR3 bases are TGTGCCAGCAGCTTAGCGGGGGGAATTGAGACCCAGTACTTC. It codes for CASSLAGGIETQYF.

This clone has just a few counts. Germline and junction disagree at one end, which may indicate a read error. This rearrangement joins TRBV20-1 to TRBJ1-1; 8 bases agree with TRBD1. The CDR3 runs to 10 residues. Germline CDR1 is DFQATT and CDR2 is SNEGSKA (reference sequence). The CDR3 here is CSATGQARLF. In nucleotides, the CDR3 is TGCAGTGCTACGGGACAGGCCCGTCTCTTT.

The CDR3, as DNA: TGTGCCAGCAGCTTCGGGACAGTTGGGGCCAACGTCCTGACTTTC. Protein product: CASSFGTVGANVLTF. The J gene is TRBJ2-6, the V gene TRBV7-9, with 7 bases identical to TRBD1. J gave up 3 bases and V 3 bases, and 2 bases lay outside the gene matches. Germline V lookup: CDR1 SEHNR, CDR2 FQNEAQ (reference sequence). The CDR3 spans 15 residues.

The chain employs TRBV7-2 and TRBJ1-1; D remains ambiguous. Looked up from germline, CDR1 is SGHTA and CDR2 is FQGNSA. V lost 5 bases and J lost 0, with 10 bases in between. CDR3 length equals 14 residues. The CDR3 DNA follows: TGTGCCAGCAGCCCCCCGGGATTGAACACTGAAGCTTTCTTT. Its translation: CASSPPGLNTEAFF. Variable domain in full (rest from reference TRBV7-2 and TRBJ1-1): GAGVSQSPSNKVTEKGKDVELRCDPISGHTALYWYRQSLGQGLEFLIYFQGNSAPDKSGLPSDRFSAERTGGSVSTLTIQRTQQEDSAVYLCASSPPGLNTEAFFGQGTRLTVV.